These 32 T cell receptor beta chains were sequenced from one sample in a study of cytomegalovirus exposure and HLA in healthy donors. With 60 Vbeta and 13 Jbeta primers, the PCR was carried out. Assay used: immunoSEQ multiplex PCR; TCRdb lists only in-frame clones, some missing. This sample lists 70,000 to 90,000 clones; its ten largest clones have 3.8%. Sequencing input: PBMCs. Every receptor here comes from a man aged 18-30 years in good health and CMV-seropositive.

The gene calls are TRBV29-1 and TRBJ1-1; D uncertain. V shed 2 bases and J shed 0 bases, with 4 bases lying between them. The CDR3 spans 12 residues. CDR1 SQVTM and CDR2 ANQGSEA come from the germline V gene. CDR3 in amino acids: CSVEPMNTEAFF. The CDR3 DNA is TGCAGCGTTGAACCCATGAACACTGAAGCTTTCTTT.

This chain uses TRBV5-1 with TRBJ2-7, with TRBD2 matching over 8 bases. Germline values: CDR1 SGHRS, CDR2 YFSETQ. The J segment lost 0 bases and the V segment lost 3 bases, leaving 8 bases of the junction unmatched. CDR3 size: 16 residues. CDR3 in DNA: TGCGCCAGCAGCTCCACCAGGGGACTAGACTCCTACGAGCAGTACTTC. It codes for CASSSTRGLDSYEQYF.

Concerning this clone: This same CDR3 is encoded by further DNA sequences in the sample. The chain joins TRBV6-5 to TRBJ1-1; possible D gene TRBD1, 5 bases. With 6 bases removed from V and 0 bases from J, the gap between germline ends came to 8 bases. Germline lookup yields CDR1 MNHEY and CDR2 SVGAGI. This CDR3 has 13 amino acids. CDR3 protein: CASSRQMNTEAFF. In nucleotides, the CDR3 is TGTGCCAGCAGCCGACAGATGAACACTGAAGCTTTCTTT.

The chain uses TRBV11-2 and TRBJ1-2; 8 positions match TRBD1. The CDR3 has 14 amino acids. Germline V gives CDR1 SGHAT, CDR2 FQNNGV. After removal of 7 bases from V and 5 bases from J, the junction contained 9 bases not matched to a gene. The CDR3 DNA reads as TGTGCCAGCACCCTAGGACAGGGACGATATGGCTACACCTTC. Protein: CASTLGQGRYGYTF.

This sequence joins TRBV6-1 and TRBJ2-4, with TRBD2 identical over 12 bases. CDR1 is MNHNS and CDR2 is SASEGT in the germline V gene. This CDR3 region has 15 residues. Trimming at V came to 6 bases and at J to 5 bases, leaving 5 bases not matched to a gene. The CDR3 is CASRYRLAGENIQYF. In DNA, the CDR3 is TGTGCCAGCAGATACAGACTAGCGGGAGAAAACATTCAGTACTTC.

This chain joins TRBV28 and TRBJ1-4; weak D call: TRBD1 (5 bases). CDR3 length equals 16 residues. The germline V and J ends were trimmed by 3 bases and 5 bases, with 16 bases remaining between them. Germline V gives CDR1 MDHEN, CDR2 SYDVKM. The CDR3 loop is CASSFGSTALNEKLFF. The CDR3 DNA reads as TGTGCCAGCAGTTTTGGTTCGACAGCCTTAAATGAAAAACTGTTTTTT.

The chain is built from TRBV7-9 and TRBJ2-7; 8 bases map to TRBD2. The CDR3 contains 15 residues. Germline values: CDR1 SEHNR, CDR2 FQNEAQ (reference sequence). V gave up 1 base and J gave up 5 bases; unmatched junction bases: 7. In nucleotides, the CDR3 is TGTGCCAGCAGCTTAGGAGGCGCGGGGGGCAACGAGCAGTACTTC. Its protein is CASSLGGAGGNEQYF. Full variable domain (remainder filled in from reference TRBV7-9 and TRBJ2-7): DTGVSQNPRHKITKRGQNVTFRCDPISEHNRLYWYRQTLGQGPEFLTYFQNEAQLEKSRLLSDRFSAERPKGSFSTLEIQRTEQGDSAMYLCASSLGGAGGNEQYFGPGTRLTVT.

Of note for this clone: At one end, the junction sequence differs from germline, possibly due to a read error. The V gene is TRBV20-1, the J gene TRBJ2-2; TRBD2 agrees at 7 bases. The CDR3 loop spans 11 amino acids. Per germline, CDR1 DFQATT and CDR2 SNEGSKA (reference sequence). The CDR3: CPGGWTGELFF. CDR3 coding DNA: TGTCCGGGGGGATGGACCGGGGAGCTGTTTTTT.

The chain employs TRBV6-1 and TRBJ1-2, with D unclear. In germline, CDR1 is MNHNS, CDR2 SASEGT. There are 11 residues in the CDR3. Deletions cut 4 bases from V and 6 bases from J, with 6 bases between. The CDR3 protein is CASSGLNGYTF. CDR3 bases: TGTGCCAGCAGTGGACTAAATGGCTACACCTTC.

The rearrangement joins TRBV7-2 to TRBJ2-1; the match to TRBD1 covers 9 bases. CDR1 and CDR2 (germline): SGHTA, FQGNSA. V lost 1 base and J lost 10; bases outside the gene matches: 8. The CDR3 is 15 residues long. This chain's CDR3 is CASSLEGQGIREQFF. The CDR3 DNA reads TGTGCCAGCAGCTTAGAGGGACAGGGAATTCGGGAGCAGTTCTTC.

This rearrangement joins TRBV5-1 to TRBJ2-7; tentatively, D is TRBD2 (6 bases). Germline V gene lookup returns CDR1 SGHRS and CDR2 YFSETQ. CDR3 size: 15 residues. V was clipped by 1 base and J by 2 bases, with 13 bases between them. The CDR3 sequence is CASSLNQAGPYEQYF. In DNA form, the CDR3 reads TGCGCCAGCAGCTTGAACCAGGCGGGACCCTACGAGCAGTACTTC.

The chain is built from TRBV7-9 and TRBJ2-5, with 11 bases fitting TRBD2. With V trimmed by 1 base and J by 3 bases, 1 base remained unmatched. This CDR3 spans 15 amino acids. Germline CDR1 is SEHNR and CDR2 is FQNEAQ (reference sequence). The CDR3 bases are TGTGCCAGCAGCTTAGTGACTAGCGGGAAAGAGACCCAGTACTTC. Encoded protein: CASSLVTSGKETQYF.

The V and J genes are TRBV2 and TRBJ1-2; no clear D gene. Trimming removed 6 bases from V and 0 bases from J, with 8 bases in between. Germline assignment: CDR1 SNHLY and CDR2 FYNNEI. This CDR3 has 13 amino acids. The CDR3 spells CASRPVPNYGYTF. In DNA form, the CDR3 reads TGTGCCAGCAGACCGGTCCCTAACTATGGCTACACCTTC.

The rearrangement joins TRBV18 to TRBJ2-1; 10 bases are shared with TRBD1. The trim removed 6 bases at V and 8 bases at J, leaving 16 bases unmatched. The CDR3 runs 17 residues. Germline lookup yields CDR1 KGHSH and CDR2 LQKENI. CDR3 loop: CASSPTRQGARGYEQFF. CDR3 sequence (DNA): TGTGCCAGCTCGCCAACCCGACAGGGGGCGAGGGGCTATGAGCAGTTCTTC.

This chain joins TRBV28 and TRBJ1-1, with D hard to call. Germline assignment: CDR1 MDHEN and CDR2 SYDVKM. The length of the CDR3 is 13 residues. Trimming shortened V by 2 bases and J by 6 bases, and 10 bases separated the two germline ends. The CDR3 DNA is TGTGCCAGCAGTTTAATTTGGGCATCTGAAGCTTTCTTT. Its protein is CASSLIWASEAFF. The complete variable domain, with remaining parts taken from reference TRBV28 and TRBJ1-1, reads DVKVTQSSRYLVKRTGEKVFLECVQDMDHENMFWYRQDPGLGLRLIYFSYDVKMKEKGDIPEGYSVSREKKERFSLILESASTNQTSMYLCASSLIWASEAFFGQGTRLTVV.

The J gene is TRBJ2-6, the V gene TRBV5-5; TRBD1 is a possible D gene (6 bases). Trimming took off 5 bases at V and 0 bases at J, with 9 bases between the two ends. This CDR3 spans 15 amino acids. Germline CDR1 SGHKS, CDR2 YYEKEE (reference sequence). The CDR3 spells CASSRDISGANVLTF. CDR3 in DNA: TGTGCCAGCAGTCGGGACATCTCTGGGGCCAACGTCCTGACTTTC.

This chain joins TRBV10-1 and TRBJ1-5; 8 nucleotides match TRBD1. CDR1 and CDR2 from the germline V gene are WNHNN and SYGVQD (reference sequence). Trimming at V came to 4 bases and at J to 6 bases, leaving 5 bases not matched to a gene. The CDR3 runs 14 residues. CDR3 coding DNA: TGCGCCAGCAGTGCGGGGGACAGGACTCAGCCCCAGCATTTT. Translated: CASSAGDRTQPQHF.

With regard to this clone: The junction shows a germline mismatch at one end, possibly a read error. The CDR3 sequence is CASSSSRGTGELFF. The DNA of the CDR3 is TGTGCTAGCAGCTCCTCAAGGGGCACCGGGGAGCTGTTTTTT. The chain has TRBV7-7 and TRBJ2-2; tentative D call: TRBD1 (5 bases). The CDR3 contains 14 residues. Germline lookup yields CDR1 SSHAT and CDR2 FNYEAQ (reference sequence). The full variable domain, in which reference TRBV7-7 and TRBJ2-2 provide the parts outside the CDR3, is GAGVSQSPRYKVTKRGQDVTLRCDPISSHATLYWYQQALGQGPEFLTYFNYEAQPDKSGLPSDRFSAERPEGSISTLTIQRTEQRDSAMYRCASSSSRGTGELFFGEGSRLTVL.

The CDR3 is CASTDSTGVSGKAFF. CDR3 nucleotides: TGTGCCAGCACCGACTCTACAGGAGTAAGCGGGAAAGCTTTCTTT. The chain links TRBV13 to TRBJ1-1; possible D gene TRBD1, 5 bases. The CDR3 has 15 amino acids. The germline V and J ends were trimmed by 7 bases and 9 bases, with 24 bases remaining between them. Germline values: CDR1 PRHDT, CDR2 FYEKMQ (reference sequence).

This rearrangement joins TRBV11-2 to TRBJ2-1, with 10 bases aligning to TRBD2. This CDR3 is 15 amino acids long. The V segment lost 2 bases and the J segment 2 bases; nucleotides outside the gene matches: 0. CDR1 and CDR2 from the germline V gene are SGHAT and FQNNGV. CDR3 DNA: TGTGCCAGCAGCTTAACTAGCGGGGCCTACAATGAGCAGTTCTTC. It yields the protein CASSLTSGAYNEQFF.

The V and J genes are TRBV30 and TRBJ2-4, with unresolved D. The germline gives CDR1 GTSNPN, CDR2 SVGIG (reference sequence). The V and J ends lost 8 bases and 0 bases respectively, with 8 bases between them. The CDR3 spans 12 residues. The CDR3 DNA reads as TGTGCCCGAGAGCTAGCCAAAAACATTCAGTACTTC. It specifies CARELAKNIQYF.

The chain recombines TRBV28 with TRBJ2-2, with 7 bases matching TRBD2. In germline, CDR1 is MDHEN, CDR2 SYDVKM. The CDR3 is 14 residues long. V trimming: 3 bases; J trimming: 5 bases; junction bases outside the gene matches: 3. CDR3 nucleotide sequence: TGTGCCAGCAGTTTCGGGGGGATGACCGGGGAGCTGTTTTTT. It specifies CASSFGGMTGELFF.

The chain employs TRBV5-1 and TRBJ1-2; 7 positions agree with TRBD1. Unmatched junction bases numbered 8, after V lost 0 bases and J lost 6 bases. Germline lookup yields CDR1 SGHRS and CDR2 YFSETQ. This CDR3 region has 15 residues. DNA of the CDR3: TGCGCCAGCAGCTTGGTTAGGGGAGACAGGGATGGCTACACCTTC. Protein: CASSLVRGDRDGYTF.

This chain joins TRBV19 and TRBJ1-2; D unresolved. CDR1 and CDR2 from the germline V gene are LNHDA and SQIVND (reference sequence). The CDR3 is 13 residues long. The V and J ends lost 8 bases and 0 bases respectively, with 10 bases between them. CDR3 loop: CASSFGTNYGYTF. The DNA for the CDR3 is TGTGCCAGTTCTTTCGGGACTAACTATGGCTACACCTTC.

V usage is TRBV10-3 and J usage is TRBJ2-7; 10 nucleotides line up with TRBD1. V shed 6 bases, J shed 5 bases, and the junction held 10 bases outside the gene matches. The CDR3 extends over 15 amino acids. Germline V gives CDR1 ENHRY, CDR2 SYGVKD. CDR3 residues: CAISRTGTGVHEQYF. In nucleotides, the CDR3 is TGTGCCATCAGCCGAACCGGGACAGGGGTCCACGAGCAGTACTTC.

Details on this clone: The same CDR3 is also encoded by other DNA sequences in this sample. V gene TRBV4-2 combines with J gene TRBJ1-1; 7 positions match TRBD1. The CDR3 is 14 residues long. From germline, CDR1 is LGHNA and CDR2 YNFKEQ. With 3 bases clipped from V and 3 bases from J, the junction kept 4 bases outside the gene matches. CDR3 sequence: CASSQDGTDTEAFF. The CDR3 DNA reads as TGTGCCAGCAGCCAGGATGGGACAGACACTGAAGCTTTCTTT.

CDR3 DNA sequence: TGCACCAGCAGCCGAGCGGGGGCCCAAGAGACCCAGTACTTC. Translating it yields CTSSRAGAQETQYF. The genes are TRBV1 and TRBJ2-5; TRBD2, the D gene given by the table, was not confirmed from the DNA. TRBV1 is labeled a pseudogene. This CDR3 contains 14 residues.

The chain recombines TRBV4-1 with TRBJ2-1; 11 nucleotides line up with TRBD2. This CDR3 spans 21 amino acids. CDR1 MGHRA and CDR2 YSYEKL come from the germline V gene. V lost 0 bases to trimming and J lost 2 bases; unmatched junction nucleotides: 15. CDR3 bases: TGCGCCAGCAGCCAAGAGCGGGGAAATAGCGGGGGGGTTGCCCCCTACAATGAGCAGTTCTTC. Residues: CASSQERGNSGGVAPYNEQFF.

Of note for this clone: The junction does not match germline at one end; this may be a read error. This sequence joins TRBV5-1 and TRBJ2-5, with D possibly being TRBD1 (5 bases). CDR3 length: 13 residues. Germline CDR1 SGHRS, CDR2 YFSETQ. DNA for the CDR3: TGCGCCAGCAGCTTACAGGTCCAAGAGACCCGGTACTTC. Protein product: CASSLQVQETRYF.

This chain connects TRBV4-1 to TRBJ2-7, with 11 bases aligning to TRBD2. The CDR3 extends over 15 amino acids. Trimming cost V 1 base and J 4 bases; bases outside gene matches: 3. Germline CDR1 MGHRA, CDR2 YSYEKL. The CDR3: CASSQVASGGYEQYF. CDR3 DNA: TGCGCCAGCAGCCAAGTGGCTAGCGGGGGGTACGAGCAGTACTTC.

The genes are TRBV28 and TRBJ1-5, with a tentative D call TRBD1 (5 bases). CDR1 MDHEN and CDR2 SYDVKM come from the germline V gene. The CDR3 loop spans 13 amino acids. The V gene lost 5 bases and the J gene lost 5 bases, with 10 bases spanning the gap. DNA of the CDR3: TGTGCCAGCAGTCCCGGGGGGGATCAGCCCCAGCATTTT. Protein: CASSPGGDQPQHF. The variable domain in full, completed from reference TRBV28 and TRBJ1-5, reads DVKVTQSSRYLVKRTGEKVFLECVQDMDHENMFWYRQDPGLGLRLIYFSYDVKMKEKGDIPEGYSVSREKKERFSLILESASTNQTSMYLCASSPGGDQPQHFGDGTRLSIL.

The gene calls are TRBV7-2 and TRBJ1-4; no firm D call. Germline-derived CDR1 and CDR2 are SGHTA and FQGNSA. V shed 2 bases and J shed 7 bases, with 8 bases lying between them. The CDR3 runs 13 residues. The CDR3 here is CASSLKQSEKLFF. Here the CDR3 DNA reads TGTGCCAGCAGCTTAAAACAGAGTGAAAAACTGTTTTTT.